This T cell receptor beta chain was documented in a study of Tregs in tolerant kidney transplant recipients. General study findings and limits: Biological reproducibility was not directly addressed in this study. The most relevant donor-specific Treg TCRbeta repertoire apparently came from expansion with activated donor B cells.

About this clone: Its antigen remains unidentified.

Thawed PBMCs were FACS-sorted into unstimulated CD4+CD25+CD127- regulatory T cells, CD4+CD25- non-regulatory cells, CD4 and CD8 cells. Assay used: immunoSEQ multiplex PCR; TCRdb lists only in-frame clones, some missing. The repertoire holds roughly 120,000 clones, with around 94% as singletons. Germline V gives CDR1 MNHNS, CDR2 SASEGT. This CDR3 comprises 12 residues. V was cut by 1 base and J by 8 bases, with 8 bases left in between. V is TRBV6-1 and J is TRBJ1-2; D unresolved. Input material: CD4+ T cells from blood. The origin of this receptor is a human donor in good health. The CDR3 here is CASSEDSWGYTF. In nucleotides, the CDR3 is TGTGCCAGCAGTGAAGACAGTTGGGGCTACACCTTC.